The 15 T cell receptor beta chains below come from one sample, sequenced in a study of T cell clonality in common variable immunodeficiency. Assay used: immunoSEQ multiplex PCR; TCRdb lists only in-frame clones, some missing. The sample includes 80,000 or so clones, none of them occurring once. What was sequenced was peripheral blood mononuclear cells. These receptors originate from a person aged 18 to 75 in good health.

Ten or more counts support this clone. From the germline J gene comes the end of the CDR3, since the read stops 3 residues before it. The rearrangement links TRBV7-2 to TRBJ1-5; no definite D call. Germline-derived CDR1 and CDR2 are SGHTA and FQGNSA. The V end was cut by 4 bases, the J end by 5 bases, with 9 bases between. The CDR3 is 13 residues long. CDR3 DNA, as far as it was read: TGTGCCAGCAGCTCTTATCTCGATCAGCCC. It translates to CASSSYLDQP. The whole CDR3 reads CASSSYLDQPQHF.

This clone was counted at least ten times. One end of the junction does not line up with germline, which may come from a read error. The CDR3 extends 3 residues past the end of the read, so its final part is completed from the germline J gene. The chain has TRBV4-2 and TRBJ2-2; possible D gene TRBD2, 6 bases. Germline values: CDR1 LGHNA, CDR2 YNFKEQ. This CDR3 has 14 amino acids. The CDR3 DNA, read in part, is TGCGCCAGCAGTCCCAGCGGGCGTAGCGGGGAG. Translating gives CASSPSGRSGE. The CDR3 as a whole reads CASSPSGRSGELFF.

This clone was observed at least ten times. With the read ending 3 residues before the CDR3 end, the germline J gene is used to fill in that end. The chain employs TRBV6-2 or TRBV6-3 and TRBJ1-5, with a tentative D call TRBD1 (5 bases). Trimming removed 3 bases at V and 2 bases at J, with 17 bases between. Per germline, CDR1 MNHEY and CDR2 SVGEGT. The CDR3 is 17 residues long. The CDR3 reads CASSYSSVWGGNQPQHF. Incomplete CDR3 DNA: TGTGCCAGCAGTTATAGTAGTGTTTGGGGGGGCAATCAGCCC.

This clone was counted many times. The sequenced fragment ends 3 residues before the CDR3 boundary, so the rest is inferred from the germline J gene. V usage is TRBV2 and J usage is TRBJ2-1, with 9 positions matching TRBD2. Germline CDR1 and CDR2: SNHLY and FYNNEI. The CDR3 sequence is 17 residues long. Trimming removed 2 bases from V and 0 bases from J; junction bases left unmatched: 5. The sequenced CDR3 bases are TGTGCCAGCAGTGAACTCGGTAGCGGGAGCTCCTACAATGAG. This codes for CASSELGSGSSYNE. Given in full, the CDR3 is CASSELGSGSSYNEQFF.

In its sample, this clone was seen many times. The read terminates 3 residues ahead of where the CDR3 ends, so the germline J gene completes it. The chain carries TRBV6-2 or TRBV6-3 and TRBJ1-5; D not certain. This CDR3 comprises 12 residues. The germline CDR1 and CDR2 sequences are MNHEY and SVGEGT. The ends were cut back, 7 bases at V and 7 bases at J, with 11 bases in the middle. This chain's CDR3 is CASNIGVQPQHF. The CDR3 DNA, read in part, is TGTGCCAGCAATATCGGGGTACAGCCC.

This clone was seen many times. CDR3 DNA, as far as it was read: TGTGCCTGGAGTTCGGACAGGTTTCATGAG. Translation: CAWSSDRFHE. The CDR3 reads in full as CAWSSDRFHEQFF. The chain carries TRBV30 and TRBJ2-1, with 7 positions matching TRBD1. The read ends 3 residues early relative to the CDR3; the germline J gene fills the gap. J was trimmed by 8 bases and V by 2 bases; bases with no gene match: 6. Per germline, CDR1 GTSNPN and CDR2 SVGIG (reference sequence). The CDR3 consists of 13 residues.

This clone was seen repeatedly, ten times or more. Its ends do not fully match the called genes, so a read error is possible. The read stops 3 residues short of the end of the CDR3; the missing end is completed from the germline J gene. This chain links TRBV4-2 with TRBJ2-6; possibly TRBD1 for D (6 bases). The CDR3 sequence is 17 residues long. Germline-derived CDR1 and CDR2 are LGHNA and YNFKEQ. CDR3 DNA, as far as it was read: TGCGCCAGCAGCCATACAGTGACAGGAGCTGGGGCCAACGTC. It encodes CASSHTVTGAGANV. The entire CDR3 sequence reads CASSHTVTGAGANVLTF.

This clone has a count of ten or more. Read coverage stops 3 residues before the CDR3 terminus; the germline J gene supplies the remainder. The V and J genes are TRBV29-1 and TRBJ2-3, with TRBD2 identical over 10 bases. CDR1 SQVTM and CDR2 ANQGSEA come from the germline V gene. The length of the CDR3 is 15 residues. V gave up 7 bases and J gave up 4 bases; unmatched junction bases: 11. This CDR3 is CSGWGLAGVADTQYF. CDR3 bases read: TGCAGCGGGTGGGGGCTAGCGGGAGTCGCAGATACG.

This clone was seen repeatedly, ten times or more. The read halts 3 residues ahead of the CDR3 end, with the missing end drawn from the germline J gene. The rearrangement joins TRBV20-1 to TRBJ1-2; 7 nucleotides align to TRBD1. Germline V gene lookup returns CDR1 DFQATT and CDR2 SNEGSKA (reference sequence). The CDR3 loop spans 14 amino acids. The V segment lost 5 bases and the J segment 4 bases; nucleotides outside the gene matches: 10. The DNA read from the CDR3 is TGCAGTGCTTTCCGGACAGGAGCCACCTATGGC. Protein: CSAFRTGATYG. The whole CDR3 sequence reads CSAFRTGATYGYTF.

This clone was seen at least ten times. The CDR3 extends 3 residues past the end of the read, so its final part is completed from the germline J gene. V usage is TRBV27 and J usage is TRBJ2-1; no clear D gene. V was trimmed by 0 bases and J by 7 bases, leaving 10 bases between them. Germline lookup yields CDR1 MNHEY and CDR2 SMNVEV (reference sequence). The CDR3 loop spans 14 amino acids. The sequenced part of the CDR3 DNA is TGTGCCAGCAGTTTATCCAGCCCTAGGAATGAG. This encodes CASSLSSPRNE. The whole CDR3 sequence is CASSLSSPRNEQFF.

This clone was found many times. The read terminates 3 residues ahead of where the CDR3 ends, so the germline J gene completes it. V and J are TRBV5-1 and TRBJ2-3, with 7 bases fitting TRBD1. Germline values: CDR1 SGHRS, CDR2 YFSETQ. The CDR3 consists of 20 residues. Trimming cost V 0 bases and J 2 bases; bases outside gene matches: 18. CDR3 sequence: CASSLVSGQIDIPFTDTQYF. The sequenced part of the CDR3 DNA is TGCGCCAGCAGCTTGGTGTCGGGACAGATAGACATTCCTTTCACAGATACG.

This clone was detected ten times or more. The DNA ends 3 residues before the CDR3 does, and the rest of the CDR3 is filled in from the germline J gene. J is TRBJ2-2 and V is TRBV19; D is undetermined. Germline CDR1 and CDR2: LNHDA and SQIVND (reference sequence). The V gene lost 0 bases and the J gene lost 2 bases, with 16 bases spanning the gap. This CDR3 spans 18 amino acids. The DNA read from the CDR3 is TGTGCCAGTAGTATAGATGGGTTTGGCAGGCCTAACACCGGGGAG. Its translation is CASSIDGFGRPNTGE. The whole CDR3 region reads CASSIDGFGRPNTGELFF.

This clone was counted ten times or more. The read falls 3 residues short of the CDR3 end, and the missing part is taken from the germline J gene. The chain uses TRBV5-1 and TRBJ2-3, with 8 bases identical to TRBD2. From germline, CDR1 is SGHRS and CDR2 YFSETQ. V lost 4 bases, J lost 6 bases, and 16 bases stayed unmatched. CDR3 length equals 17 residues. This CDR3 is CASSPGAGGLRTDTQYF. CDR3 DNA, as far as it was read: TGCGCCAGCAGCCCCGGGGCGGGGGGCTTACGGACGGATACG. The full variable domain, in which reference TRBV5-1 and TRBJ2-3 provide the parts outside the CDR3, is KAGVTQTPRYLIKTRGQQVTLSCSPISGHRSVSWYQQTPGQGLQFLFEYFSETQRNKGNFPGRFSGRQFSNSRSEMNVSTLELGDSALYLCASSPGAGGLRTDTQYFGPGTRLTVL.

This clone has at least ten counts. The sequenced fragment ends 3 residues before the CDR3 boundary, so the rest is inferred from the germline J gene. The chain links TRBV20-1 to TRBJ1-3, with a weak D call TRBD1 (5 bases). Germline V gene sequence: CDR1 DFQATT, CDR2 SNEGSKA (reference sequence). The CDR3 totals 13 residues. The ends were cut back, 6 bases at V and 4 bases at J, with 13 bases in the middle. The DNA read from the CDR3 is TGCAGTGCCAGCGCAGGGTCGGGAAACACC. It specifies CSASAGSGNT. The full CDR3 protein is CSASAGSGNTIYF.

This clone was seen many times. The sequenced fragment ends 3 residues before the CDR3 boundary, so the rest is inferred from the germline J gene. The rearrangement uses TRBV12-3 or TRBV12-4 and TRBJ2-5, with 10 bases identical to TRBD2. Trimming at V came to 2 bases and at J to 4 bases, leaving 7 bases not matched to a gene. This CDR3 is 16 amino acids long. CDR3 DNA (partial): TGTGCCAGCAGTTTATCCCTACTAGCGGGAAGAGAGACC. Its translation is CASSLSLLAGRET. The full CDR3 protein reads CASSLSLLAGRETQYF.